This T cell receptor beta chain was recorded in a study of cytomegalovirus exposure and HLA in healthy donors. Study-wide points: In a later analysis, HLA-associated beta chains showed higher expansion and lower generation probabilities than comparable chains. Later work found that TCR association rates differed between HLA loci; DRB1 had the most and HLA-C the fewest. It is likely that the observed cluster of highly shared sequence variants was a sequencing artifact.

This clone has a single count. The antigen is unknown. The study ran its PCR with 60 Vbeta and 13 Jbeta primers. Generated by immunoSEQ multiplex PCR, the TCRdb table keeps only in-frame clones and is missing some. The sample lists fewer than 180,000 clones, less than 85% occurring once. Germline V gene data show CDR1 as MNHNS and CDR2 as SASEGT. Between the trimmed V and J ends, which lost 8 bases and 5 bases, there was a span of 18 bases. This CDR3 comprises 14 residues. Sequencing used PBMCs. The V and J genes are TRBV6-1 and TRBJ2-5; D may be TRBD1 (5 bases). This TCR was recovered from a man between 50 and 59 years old in good health and CMV-seropositive. CDR3 residues: CASLQTAGWETQYF. The CDR3 DNA sequence: TGTGCCAGCCTACAGACAGCAGGGTGGGAGACCCAGTACTTC.